In its sample, the clone carrying this T cell receptor beta chain was seen a few times. Germline V CDR1 and CDR2: MGHRA, YSYEKL. The CDR3 is 14 residues long. The junction had 2 bases not matched to a gene; V was cut back by 3 bases and J by 1 base. Under the authors' procedure: Quantification of nucleated cells was approximated via reference gene primer amplification. Using immunoSEQ multiplex PCR, the repertoire was profiled, and TCRdb retains in-frame clones only, with some absent. The V and J calls and clone size come from that table; D and trimming were worked out from the DNA. The sample lists 200,000 to 300,000 clones, 81% occurring once. The entry originates in a study of blood T cell repertoires in COVID-19. The overall study: Both acute and convalescent COVID-19 samples were obtained from the United States, Italy and Spain. Sources were T cells, B-cell-depleted T cells, or PBMCs; the material itself was cDNA or gDNA.

Sequenced input: peripheral blood. V gene TRBV4-1 combines with J gene TRBJ2-5; 7 bases map to TRBD1. The receptor was isolated from a woman of 80 years or more with acute or convalescent COVID-19. The CDR3, as DNA: TGCGCCAGCAGCCATGGGACAGCCCAAGAGACCCAGTACTTC. Translating it yields CASSHGTAQETQYF.